This T cell receptor (beta chain) comes out of a study of sequential checkpoint blockade in melanoma. Study information: First-line arms were nivolumab then ipilimumab, or the reverse, randomized 1:1.

Treatment noted: randomized to nivolumab then ipilimumab (arm A) or the reverse (arm B). No patient had prior DNA-damaging chemotherapy. Sorted cells were live CD3+CD8+, lacking CD19 and CD56, from PBMCs. Germline V gene lookup returns CDR1 LNHDA and CDR2 SQIVND (reference sequence). The junction had 6 bases not matched to a gene; V was cut back by 5 bases and J by 4 bases. This CDR3 is 14 amino acids long. Sequenced by immunoSEQ multiplex PCR; TCRdb stores in-frame clones only, minus some. The table lists roughly 9,300 clones, about three quarters of them singletons, with around 50% in the top ten. The input for sequencing was CD8+ T cells sorted from blood (inferred from file names), taken from a patient given nivolumab and ipilimumab in sequence. The chain is built from TRBV19 and TRBJ2-7, with 9 bases identical to TRBD1. This TCR was sampled from a human donor with melanoma. The CDR3 DNA sequence: TGTGCCAGTAGTCCCCGACAGGGGGAATACGAGCAGTACTTC. Its translation is CASSPRQGEYEQYF.